This T cell receptor (beta chain) stems from a study of blood T cell repertoires in COVID-19. Study summary: Samples representing acute and convalescent COVID-19 were sourced from the United States, Italy and Spain. In each case, the material was cDNA or gDNA derived from T cells, B-cell-depleted T cells, or PBMCs.

The repertoire was sequenced with immunoSEQ multiplex PCR; TCRdb's copy has only in-frame clones and lacks some. The top ten clones hold roughly an eighth of a sample with just under 60,000 clones, 70% to 85% of them seen once. V lost 3 bases to trimming and J lost 2 bases; unmatched junction nucleotides: 5. Per germline, CDR1 SGDLS and CDR2 YYNGEE. The CDR3 is made up of 15 amino acids. There are a few counts of this clone. This sequence originates from a man older than 75 with acute or convalescent COVID-19. Sequencing input: peripheral blood. The chain joins TRBV9 to TRBJ2-7; the match to TRBD2 covers 10 bases. The CDR3 DNA is TGTGCCAGCAGCGCGGGACTAGCGCCTACCTACGAGCAGTACTTC. Translated, it gives CASSAGLAPTYEQYF.